One and the same sample provided the 29 T cell receptor beta chains below, sequenced in a study of Ad26.COV2.S vaccination and SARS-CoV-2 variants. Clones were sequenced by immunoSEQ multiplex PCR, and TCRdb holds only the in-frame ones, with some missing. The sample records around 140,000 clones, more than 80% being singletons. Sequenced here: peripheral blood, sampled after recovery from COVID-19. The receptors stem from a human donor who had recovered from COVID-19.

The rearrangement uses TRBV10-1 and TRBJ2-7; D call uncertain. Trimming shortened V by 0 bases and J by 1 base, and 7 bases separated the two germline ends. CDR1 WNHNN and CDR2 SYGVQD come from the germline V gene (reference sequence). CDR3 length: 14 residues. DNA of the CDR3: TGCGCCAGCAGTGAGTCAGTTCCTTCCTACGAGCAGTACTTC. Translating gives CASSESVPSYEQYF.

The chain is built from TRBV19 and TRBJ2-5; TRBD2 matches at 8 bases. The germline V gene encodes CDR1 LNHDA and CDR2 SQIVND (reference sequence). The V gene end was trimmed by 1 base and the J gene end by 5 bases; junction bases not matched to a gene: 3. This CDR3 has 14 amino acids. The CDR3 region is CASSIGLASETQYF. The CDR3, as DNA: TGTGCCAGTAGTATAGGACTAGCGTCGGAGACCCAGTACTTC.

The chain joins TRBV7-9 to TRBJ1-2; no clear D. The CDR3 has 12 residues. Per the germline V gene, CDR1 is SEHNR and CDR2 is FQNEAQ (reference sequence). Trimming took 2 bases from V and 5 from J, leaving 6 bases between them. The DNA for the CDR3 is TGTGCCAGCAGCTTACTAGGGTATGGCTACACCTTC. It yields the protein CASSLLGYGYTF.

The rearrangement joins TRBV28 to TRBJ1-6; D might be TRBD1 (6 bases). The CDR3 loop spans 14 amino acids. V was shortened by 4 bases and J by 10 bases, with 14 bases between the two germline ends. CDR1 and CDR2 from the germline V gene are MDHEN and SYDVKM. The CDR3: CASSSLGGRSPLHF. CDR3 DNA sequence: TGTGCCAGCAGTTCCCTCGGGGGCCGGTCACCCCTCCACTTT. Based on the CDR3 plus reference TRBV28 and TRBJ1-6, the full variable domain is DVKVTQSSRYLVKRTGEKVFLECVQDMDHENMFWYRQDPGLGLRLIYFSYDVKMKEKGDIPEGYSVSREKKERFSLILESASTNQTSMYLCASSSLGGRSPLHFGNGTRLTVT.

This clone was counted once. In nucleotides, the CDR3 is TGCGCCAGCAGCGCGGGGGGGCTGGATTCACCCCTCCACTTT. This gives the protein CASSAGGLDSPLHF. The chain is built from TRBV5-1 and TRBJ1-6; maybe TRBD1 (6 bases). The ends were cut back, 4 bases at V and 8 bases at J, with 13 bases in the middle. The CDR3 totals 14 residues. The germline V gene encodes CDR1 SGHRS and CDR2 YFSETQ.

This chain joins TRBV10-2 and TRBJ2-5, with 16 positions matching TRBD2. Looked up from germline, CDR1 is WSHSY and CDR2 is SAAADI. The CDR3 consists of 16 residues. J was trimmed by 5 bases and V by 6 bases; bases with no gene match: 6. CDR3: CASRSGLAGGPETQYF. CDR3 DNA: TGCGCCAGCAGATCGGGACTAGCGGGGGGGCCGGAGACCCAGTACTTC.

CDR3 loop: CASSYSPTSPLHF. Here the CDR3 DNA reads TGTGCCAGCAGTTACTCTCCGACTTCACCCCTCCACTTT. V gene TRBV6-2 or TRBV6-3 combines with J gene TRBJ1-6; unclear D gene. From germline, CDR1 is MNHEY and CDR2 SVGEGT. The CDR3 is 13 residues long. The ends were cut back, 0 bases at V and 9 bases at J, with 6 bases in the middle.

The chain links TRBV7-6 to TRBJ2-2, with 11 bases aligning to TRBD2. This CDR3 contains 15 residues. Germline lookup yields CDR1 SGHVS and CDR2 FNYEAQ. The trim removed 2 bases at V and 9 bases at J, leaving 5 bases unmatched. Here the CDR3 DNA reads TGTGCCAGCAGCTTACTAGCGGGGGGCGACCGGGAGCTGTTTTTT. It yields the protein CASSLLAGGDRELFF.

The chain joins TRBV5-6 to TRBJ2-3; D remains ambiguous. Germline CDR1 and CDR2: SGHDT and YYEEEE. V shed 2 bases and J shed 1 base, with 8 bases lying between them. The CDR3 length is 14 residues. The CDR3 bases are TGTGCCAGCAGCTTCTTAACCCGCACAGATACGCAGTATTTT. This encodes CASSFLTRTDTQYF. The full variable domain, with the rest looked up from reference TRBV5-6 and TRBJ2-3, is DAGVTQSPTHLIKTRGQQVTLRCSPKSGHDTVSWYQQALGQGPQFIFQYYEEEERQRGNFPDRFSGHQFPNYSSELNVNALLLGDSALYLCASSFLTRTDTQYFGPGTRLTVL.

The V gene is TRBV29-1, the J gene TRBJ2-1, with D possibly matching TRBD2 (7 bases). Trimming took off 7 bases at V and 2 bases at J, with 15 bases between the two ends. The CDR3 has 14 residues. Germline CDR1 is SQVTM and CDR2 is ANQGSEA. CDR3 in amino acids: CSATAGAAYNEQFF. The CDR3 bases are TGCAGCGCCACCGCGGGGGCCGCCTACAATGAGCAGTTCTTC.

The chain uses TRBV28 and TRBJ1-6; 7 positions agree with TRBD1. Trimming took 7 bases from V and 0 from J; bases not matched to a gene: 6. Germline-derived CDR1 and CDR2 are MDHEN and SYDVKM. The CDR3 consists of 16 residues. CDR3 sequence (DNA): TGTGCCAGCACCAGGGGGGGAGCCTCCTATAATTCACCCCTCCACTTT. Translation gives CASTRGGASYNSPLHF.

The V and J genes are TRBV7-2 and TRBJ1-5; maybe TRBD1 (5 bases). The V end lost 1 base, the J end lost 7 bases, and 8 bases lay between the germline ends. Germline V gene sequence: CDR1 SGHTA, CDR2 FQGNSA. The CDR3 is made up of 13 amino acids. The DNA for the CDR3 is TGTGCCAGCAGCTTAGAGCAGGGCCAGCCCCAGCATTTT. This codes for CASSLEQGQPQHF.

V gene TRBV29-1 combines with J gene TRBJ1-1; D not resolved. CDR1 and CDR2 (germline): SQVTM, ANQGSEA. V was shortened by 4 bases and J by 1 base, with 13 bases between the two germline ends. There are 14 residues in the CDR3. In DNA form, the CDR3 reads TGCAGCGTTGTAAACAGACTGTCGAACACTGAAGCTTTCTTT. Translated: CSVVNRLSNTEAFF.

This clone is a singleton in its sample. This chain connects TRBV5-1 to TRBJ1-6; D gene uncertain. Trimming removed 6 bases at V and 7 bases at J, with 11 bases between. The CDR3 sequence is 13 residues long. Germline V gene sequence: CDR1 SGHRS, CDR2 YFSETQ. CDR3 protein: CASNDGGNSPLHF. DNA for the CDR3: TGCGCCAGCAATGACGGTGGGAATTCACCCCTCCACTTT.

The genes are TRBV14 and TRBJ2-2, with D perhaps assigned TRBD1 or TRBD2 (5 bases each). V was pared by 1 base and J by 9 bases, with 18 bases between. The germline CDR1 and CDR2 sequences are SGHDN and FVKESK. This CDR3 has 16 residues. In nucleotides, the CDR3 is TGTGCCAGCAGCCAAGCCGGGACCCGGTCGGCCAGGGAGCTGTTTTTT. Its protein is CASSQAGTRSARELFF. Supplemented by reference TRBV14 and TRBJ2-2, the full variable domain reads EAGVTQFPSHSVIEKGQTVTLRCDPISGHDNLYWYRRVMGKEIKFLLHFVKESKQDESGMPNNRFLAERTGGTYSTLKVQPAELEDSGVYFCASSQAGTRSARELFFGEGSRLTVL.

The DNA for the CDR3 is TGTGCCAGCAGCCATCAGTACGGGGAGCTGTTTTTT. Amino acids: CASSHQYGELFF. This chain joins TRBV11-2 and TRBJ2-2, with D unclear. The germline CDR1 and CDR2 sequences are SGHAT and FQNNGV. The CDR3 extends over 12 amino acids. Deletions cut 5 bases from V and 7 bases from J, with 8 bases between.

The chain has TRBV14 and TRBJ1-2; 7 bases align to TRBD1. The germline V gene has CDR1 SGHDN and CDR2 FVKESK. There are 17 residues in the CDR3. Losses at the gene ends were 6 bases for V and 1 base for J; bases not matched to a gene: 14. CDR3 bases: TGTGCCAGCAGTCTTCGAACAGGGGTTATGGGTAACTATGGCTACACCTTC. Protein sequence: CASSLRTGVMGNYGYTF.

This clone was counted only a few times. The V and J genes are TRBV7-9 and TRBJ2-2; a possible D gene is TRBD1 (6 bases). The V gene lost 4 bases and the J gene lost 3 bases, with 18 bases spanning the gap. The CDR3 is 17 residues long. The germline CDR1 and CDR2 sequences are SEHNR and FQNEAQ (reference sequence). In nucleotides, the CDR3 is TGTGCCAGCAGCTCCGATCCGCCAGGGGTTGACACCGGGGAGCTGTTTTTT. It codes for CASSSDPPGVDTGELFF.

This chain uses TRBV2 with TRBJ2-2; no clear D gene. There are 15 residues in the CDR3. V was clipped by 5 bases and J by 4 bases, with 14 bases between them. Looked up from germline, CDR1 is SNHLY and CDR2 is FYNNEI. As DNA, the CDR3 is TGTGCCAGCAGTTCCCCAAAACCCTTCACCGGGGAGCTGTTTTTT. Translated: CASSSPKPFTGELFF.

The chain couples TRBV11-2 to TRBJ2-7; unclear D gene. Trimming shortened V by 2 bases and J by 5 bases, and 13 bases separated the two germline ends. The CDR3 spans 14 residues. The germline V gene has CDR1 SGHAT and CDR2 FQNNGV. The CDR3 region is CASSLIPGMDEQYF. The CDR3 DNA reads TGTGCCAGCAGCTTAATCCCTGGAATGGACGAGCAGTACTTC.

This chain links TRBV10-1 with TRBJ2-2; D not resolved. Between the trimmed V and J ends, which lost 6 bases and 6 bases, there was a span of 5 bases. Germline lookup yields CDR1 WNHNN and CDR2 SYGVQD (reference sequence). The CDR3 has 11 residues. CDR3 sequence (DNA): TGCGCCAGCAGGGATGCCGGGGAGCTGTTTTTT. It codes for CASRDAGELFF.

The rearrangement joins TRBV27 to TRBJ1-3, with D perhaps matching TRBD1 (6 bases). Germline loops: CDR1 MNHEY, CDR2 SMNVEV (reference sequence). The CDR3 spans 15 residues. The V end was cut by 6 bases, the J end by 0 bases, with 12 bases between. CDR3 in amino acids: CASSLGGGSGNTIYF. The CDR3 nucleotides read TGTGCCAGCAGCCTAGGGGGGGGCTCTGGAAACACCATATATTTT.

The CDR3 reads CASSPYYEQYF. The CDR3 region has the DNA TGTGCCAGCAGTCCCTACTACGAGCAGTACTTC. The genes are TRBV28 and TRBJ2-7; no firm D call. CDR3 length equals 11 residues. Germline V CDR1 and CDR2: MDHEN, SYDVKM. V lost 5 bases and J 3 bases, leaving 5 bases between the germline ends.

This clone appeared a single time. V gene TRBV5-4 combines with J gene TRBJ2-1, with 10 nucleotides matching TRBD2. V shed 4 bases, J shed 5 bases, and the junction held 3 bases outside the gene matches. CDR3 length: 14 residues. The germline gives CDR1 SGHNT, CDR2 YYREEE (reference sequence). The DNA of the CDR3 is TGTGCCAGCAGCAAGCGGGGGGGTCACAATGAGCAGTTCTTC. Translating gives CASSKRGGHNEQFF.

The chain has TRBV5-1 and TRBJ2-7, with 7 bases fitting TRBD1. This CDR3 region has 15 residues. CDR1 and CDR2 from the germline V gene are SGHRS and YFSETQ. With 4 bases clipped from V and 0 bases from J, the junction kept 7 bases outside the gene matches. This CDR3 reads CASSPGTASSYEQYF. The CDR3 DNA is TGCGCCAGCAGCCCCGGGACAGCGAGCTCCTACGAGCAGTACTTC. Drawing the rest from reference TRBV5-1 and TRBJ2-7, the complete variable domain is KAGVTQTPRYLIKTRGQQVTLSCSPISGHRSVSWYQQTPGQGLQFLFEYFSETQRNKGNFPGRFSGRQFSNSRSEMNVSTLELGDSALYLCASSPGTASSYEQYFGPGTRLTVT.

The chain employs TRBV18 and TRBJ1-3; TRBD1 aligns across 11 bases. CDR3 length: 17 residues. With 3 bases clipped from V and 8 bases from J, the junction kept 12 bases outside the gene matches. The germline V gene has CDR1 KGHSH and CDR2 LQKENI. This chain's CDR3 is CASSPSPGTGGRHTIYF. The CDR3 DNA reads TGTGCCAGCTCACCGTCGCCCGGGACAGGGGGTAGACACACCATATATTTT.

CDR3 in DNA: TGTGCCAGCAGTCCGCTAGGGAGGATGATGAACACTGAAGCTTTCTTT. Amino acid sequence: CASSPLGRMMNTEAFF. V is TRBV6-2 or TRBV6-3 and J is TRBJ1-1; no clear D gene. The CDR3 is 16 residues long. Trimming left V 5 bases short and J 0 bases short, with 16 bases between. Germline loops: CDR1 MNHEY, CDR2 SVGEGT.

The chain carries TRBV3-1 (or the pseudogene TRBV3-2) and TRBJ1-3, with TRBD1 as a possible D gene (5 bases). The CDR3 length is 15 residues. Germline assignment: CDR1 LGHDT and CDR2 YNNKEL (reference sequence). V lost 6 bases to trimming and J lost 0 bases, with 12 bases between them. The CDR3 DNA reads as TGTGCCAGCAGTGAATACAGGAGCTCTGGAAACACCATATATTTT. Its translation is CASSEYRSSGNTIYF.

The V call is TRBV7-9, the J call TRBJ1-5, with 9 bases lining up with TRBD1. The CDR3 has 16 residues. From germline, CDR1 is SEHNR and CDR2 FQNEAQ (reference sequence). V dropped 6 bases and J dropped 1; count of bases not matched to a gene: 7. The CDR3 bases are TGTGCCAGCAGTCAAACAGGGGGCGCGAGCAATCAGCCCCAGCATTTT. Translating gives CASSQTGGASNQPQHF.